This T cell receptor beta chain was recovered during a study of cytomegalovirus exposure and HLA in healthy donors. The study, taken as a whole, reports: Earlier findings revealed that most TCR beta V segments proved productive either about 87% or about 30% of the time.

Primers for the PCR totalled 60 Vbeta and 13 Jbeta. TCRdb's copy holds only in-frame clones and misses some; the assay was immunoSEQ multiplex PCR. The sample lists about 60,000 clones, roughly 77% occurring once. A remark on this clone: Its antigen is currently unknown.

Germline V gene lookup returns CDR1 SGHNT and CDR2 YYREEE (reference sequence). V shed 4 bases and J 7 bases; nucleotides not matched to a gene: 11. CDR3 length: 14 residues. The receptor's source is a female donor in good health and CMV-seronegative. The sequenced sample consisted of PBMCs. The rearrangement uses TRBV5-4 and TRBJ2-7; 7 bases fit TRBD1. The CDR3 loop is CASSREGALREQYF. In DNA form, the CDR3 reads TGTGCCAGCAGCCGTGAGGGGGCCCTGCGTGAGCAGTACTTC.